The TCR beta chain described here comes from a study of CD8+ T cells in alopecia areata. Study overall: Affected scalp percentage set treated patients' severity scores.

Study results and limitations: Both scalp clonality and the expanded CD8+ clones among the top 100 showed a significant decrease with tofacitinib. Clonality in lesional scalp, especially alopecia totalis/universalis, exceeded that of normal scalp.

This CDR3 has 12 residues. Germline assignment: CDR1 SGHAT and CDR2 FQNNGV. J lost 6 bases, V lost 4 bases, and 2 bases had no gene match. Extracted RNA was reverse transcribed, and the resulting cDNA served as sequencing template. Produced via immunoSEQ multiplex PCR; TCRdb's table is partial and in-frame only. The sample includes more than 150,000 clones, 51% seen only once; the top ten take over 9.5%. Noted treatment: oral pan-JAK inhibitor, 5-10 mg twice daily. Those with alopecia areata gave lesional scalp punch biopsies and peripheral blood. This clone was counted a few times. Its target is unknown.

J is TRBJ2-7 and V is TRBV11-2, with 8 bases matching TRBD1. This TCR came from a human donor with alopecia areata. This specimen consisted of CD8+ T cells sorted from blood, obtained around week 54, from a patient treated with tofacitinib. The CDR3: CASSYGTGEQYF. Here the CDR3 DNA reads TGTGCCAGCAGCTACGGGACAGGCGAGCAGTACTTC.